The 18 T cell receptor beta chains below were found in one sample sequenced in a study of control samples from healthy donors and cancer patients. Produced via immunoSEQ multiplex PCR; TCRdb's table is partial and in-frame only. The repertoire includes 120,000 or so clones, about 89% of them detected once, and roughly 2.8% sits in the top ten. Material for sequencing was blood. The receptors here all came from a man between 60 and 75 years old in good health.

This clone was seen a few times. Other DNA sequences from this sample encode an identical CDR3 as well. The rearrangement uses TRBV7-8 and TRBJ1-3; D is ambiguous. CDR1 and CDR2 from the germline V gene are SGHVS and FQNEAQ. The CDR3 loop spans 14 amino acids. Trimming left V 1 base short and J 1 base short, with 5 bases between. The CDR3 sequence is CASSLGGSGNTIYF. The CDR3 region has the DNA TGTGCCAGCAGCTTAGGAGGGTCTGGAAACACCATATATTTT.

This clone has only a few counts. The chain joins TRBV7-6 to TRBJ1-5, with TRBD1 identical over 12 bases. The V gene end was trimmed by 1 base and the J gene end by 6 bases; junction bases not matched to a gene: 7. Germline V gene data show CDR1 as SGHVS and CDR2 as FNYEAQ. CDR3 size: 17 residues. CDR3 sequence reads: CASSLEPGQGALQPQHF. CDR3 DNA: TGTGCCAGCAGCTTAGAGCCGGGACAGGGGGCTCTTCAGCCCCAGCATTTT.

The V and J genes are TRBV28 and TRBJ1-2; D is uncertain. Trimming took 7 bases from V and 4 from J, leaving 13 bases between them. The CDR3 extends over 13 amino acids. CDR1 and CDR2 (germline): MDHEN, SYDVKM. CDR3 region: CASNLGRTYGYTF. The DNA of the CDR3 is TGTGCCAGCAACCTCGGAAGAACCTATGGCTACACCTTC.

The chain carries TRBV7-2 and TRBJ2-2; 7 bases align to TRBD1. CDR1 SGHTA and CDR2 FQGNSA come from the germline V gene. V was clipped by 4 bases and J by 3 bases; unmatched bases: 5. CDR3 size: 15 residues. The chain's CDR3 is CASSYIQGYTGELFF. CDR3 DNA: TGTGCCAGCAGCTATATACAGGGGTACACCGGGGAGCTGTTTTTT.

The chain recombines TRBV4-1 with TRBJ1-1, with D possibly being TRBD1 (5 bases). The germline V and J ends were trimmed by 3 bases and 1 base, with 15 bases remaining between them. The germline gives CDR1 MGHRA, CDR2 YSYEKL. The CDR3 covers 16 residues. CDR3: CASSHNFGQGNTEAFF. The CDR3 DNA reads as TGCGCCAGCAGCCATAATTTCGGTCAGGGGAACACTGAAGCTTTCTTT.

This chain joins TRBV6-5 and TRBJ1-6; no clear D gene. The germline V and J ends were trimmed by 8 bases and 6 bases, with 17 bases remaining between them. Germline V gene sequence: CDR1 MNHEY, CDR2 SVGAGI. The CDR3 is 15 residues long. As DNA, the CDR3 is TGTGCCAGCTCCTCAGTCCCGGCCGGTAATTCACCCCTCCACTTT. It codes for CASSSVPAGNSPLHF.

As to this clone: The sample contains more than one DNA sequence encoding this CDR3. This sequence joins TRBV19 and TRBJ1-5; 9 bases agree with TRBD1. CDR3 length equals 15 residues. Trimming cost V 6 bases and J 4 bases; bases outside gene matches: 7. CDR1 and CDR2 (germline): LNHDA, SQIVND (reference sequence). The chain's CDR3 is CASRPGQGGNQPQHF. As DNA, the CDR3 is TGTGCCAGTAGGCCGGGACAGGGCGGAAATCAGCCCCAGCATTTT.

This clone was seen a handful of times. This chain links TRBV5-1 with TRBJ2-2; 7 nucleotides agree with TRBD1. This CDR3 is built from 15 residues. Unmatched junction bases numbered 4, after V lost 4 bases and J lost 1 base. CDR1 is SGHRS, CDR2 YFSETQ, per germline. CDR3: CASSPGTVNTGELFF. The CDR3 DNA reads as TGCGCCAGCAGCCCCGGGACAGTGAACACCGGGGAGCTGTTTTTT.

V gene TRBV6-2 or TRBV6-3 combines with J gene TRBJ1-2; D is possibly TRBD1 (5 bases). This CDR3 spans 14 amino acids. Germline assignment: CDR1 MNHEY and CDR2 SVGEGT. V lost 6 bases to trimming and J lost 6 bases, with 17 bases between them. DNA of the CDR3: TGTGCCAGCAGCGTCTTCACGTTGACAGATGGCTACACCTTC. It specifies CASSVFTLTDGYTF.

V usage is TRBV6-4 and J usage is TRBJ2-2; 7 nucleotides agree with TRBD1. J lost 4 bases, V lost 4 bases, and 3 bases had no gene match. The length of the CDR3 is 14 residues. CDR1 and CDR2 from the germline V gene are MRHNA and SNTAGT. As DNA, the CDR3 is TGTGCCAGCAGTGTACAGGGGTCCACCGGGGAGCTGTTTTTT. Translation gives CASSVQGSTGELFF.

The rearrangement links TRBV7-2 to TRBJ2-3; 9 bases align to TRBD2. The germline gives CDR1 SGHTA, CDR2 FQGNSA. The length of the CDR3 is 16 residues. The V segment lost 3 bases and the J segment 2 bases; nucleotides outside the gene matches: 6. CDR3 nucleotides: TGTGCCAGCAGCTTGCAGTCTAGCGGGGTCACAGATACGCAGTATTTT. Its protein product is CASSLQSSGVTDTQYF. The variable domain in full, completed from reference TRBV7-2 and TRBJ2-3, reads GAGVSQSPSNKVTEKGKDVELRCDPISGHTALYWYRQSLGQGLEFLIYFQGNSAPDKSGLPSDRFSAERTGGSVSTLTIQRTQQEDSAVYLCASSLQSSGVTDTQYFGPGTRLTVL.

The chain joins TRBV5-4 to TRBJ1-1, with a possible D match to TRBD1 (6 bases). CDR1 SGHNT and CDR2 YYREEE come from the germline V gene (reference sequence). The CDR3 is made up of 15 amino acids. The germline V and J ends were trimmed by 3 bases and 4 bases, with 16 bases remaining between them. CDR3 sequence reads: CASSSPDRRGTEAFF. CDR3 in DNA: TGTGCCAGCAGCTCGCCGGACAGAAGAGGCACTGAAGCTTTCTTT.

The V and J genes are TRBV10-3 and TRBJ1-6; D is possibly TRBD1 (6 bases). The CDR3 covers 16 residues. V was trimmed by 4 bases and J by 2 bases, leaving 12 bases between them. Germline values: CDR1 ENHRY, CDR2 SYGVKD. The CDR3 DNA reads TGTGCCATCAGTGGACTACAGGGAGCCTATAATTCACCCCTCCACTTT. It encodes CAISGLQGAYNSPLHF.

The CDR3 loop reads CASTIGFYGYTF. As DNA, the CDR3 is TGTGCCAGCACGATCGGATTCTATGGCTACACCTTC. The chain combines TRBV28 with TRBJ1-2; no reliable D call. CDR1 and CDR2 (germline): MDHEN, SYDVKM. The CDR3 runs to 12 residues. With 7 bases removed from V and 4 bases from J, the gap between germline ends came to 10 bases.

This chain uses TRBV10-2 with TRBJ2-7, with 14 positions matching TRBD2. The CDR3 runs 14 residues. The J segment lost 3 bases and the V segment lost 6 bases, leaving 1 base of the junction unmatched. Germline V CDR1 and CDR2: WSHSY, SAAADI. This CDR3 is CASSGLAGGYEQYF. The CDR3 DNA follows: TGCGCCAGCAGCGGACTAGCGGGGGGCTACGAGCAGTACTTC.

This chain connects TRBV2 to TRBJ1-1; unclear D gene. Trimming took off 6 bases at V and 3 bases at J, with 11 bases between the two ends. The CDR3 is 13 amino acids. The germline V gene encodes CDR1 SNHLY and CDR2 FYNNEI. The CDR3 loop is CASSVVAYTEAFF. CDR3 DNA sequence: TGTGCCAGCAGCGTCGTGGCTTACACTGAAGCTTTCTTT.

The chain recombines TRBV18 with TRBJ1-5; 11 bases match TRBD1. Trimming took 0 bases from V and 9 from J; bases not matched to a gene: 7. The CDR3 has 16 residues. The V gene's germline CDR1 is KGHSH and CDR2 LQKENI. CDR3 in amino acids: CASSPPVGQGAVPQHF. CDR3 nucleotides: TGTGCCAGCTCACCACCGGTAGGACAGGGGGCAGTGCCCCAGCATTTT.

The chain recombines TRBV28 with TRBJ1-5; no clear D. Trimming removed 2 bases from V and 8 bases from J, with 13 bases in between. This CDR3 region has 14 residues. Germline CDR1 and CDR2: MDHEN and SYDVKM. The CDR3 nucleotides read TGTGCCAGCAGTTTACTCGGGTGGGATAAGCCCCAGCATTTT. It encodes CASSLLGWDKPQHF.